These 29 T cell receptor beta chains were all obtained from the same sample, sequenced in a study of blood T cell repertoires in COVID-19. TCRdb's table, derived via immunoSEQ multiplex PCR, lists solely in-frame clones and lacks some. The sample has some 63,000 clones; roughly 85% are singletons. Sequencing was carried out using peripheral blood. The receptors were sampled from a human donor in a cohort sampled during active COVID-19.

This chain joins TRBV18 and TRBJ2-1, with TRBD1 matching 7 bases. Per the germline V gene, CDR1 is KGHSH and CDR2 is LQKENI. The CDR3 covers 15 residues. J lost 15 bases, V lost 4 bases, and 18 bases had no gene match. In DNA form, the CDR3 reads TGTGCCAGCTCACTCAAATCAGGAGGTGGGGACAGTCGGTTCTTC. This sequence encodes CASSLKSGGGDSRFF.

V and J are TRBV9 and TRBJ2-2; a possible D gene is TRBD1 (6 bases). The CDR3 loop spans 15 amino acids. Looked up from germline, CDR1 is SGDLS and CDR2 is YYNGEE. Trimming took off 5 bases at V and 0 bases at J, with 11 bases between the two ends. The CDR3 reads CASRGGQTNTGELFF. In nucleotides, the CDR3 is TGTGCCAGCAGAGGGGGACAAACGAACACCGGGGAGCTGTTTTTT.

CDR3 nucleotides: TGTGCCACCAGTGACCCAGGGGGGAACTCCTACAATGAGCAGTTCTTC. Residues: CATSDPGGNSYNEQFF. This chain links TRBV24-1 with TRBJ2-1, with D tentatively TRBD1 (7 bases). Deletions cut 4 bases from V and 0 bases from J, with 12 bases between. This CDR3 contains 16 residues. Germline V CDR1 and CDR2: KGHDR, SFDVKD.

For the CDR3, the DNA is TGTGCCAGTTTGCGGTGGCCTCAAGAGACCCAGTACTTC. Protein product: CASLRWPQETQYF. The chain links TRBV12-3 or TRBV12-4 to TRBJ2-5; D is unclear. V lost 9 bases, J lost 2 bases, and 13 bases lay in between. CDR3 size: 13 residues.

V gene TRBV6-2 or TRBV6-3 combines with J gene TRBJ1-5; D gene ambiguous. The CDR3 length is 13 residues. V was pared by 2 bases and J by 6 bases, with 8 bases between. The V gene's germline CDR1 is MNHEY and CDR2 SVGEGT. The CDR3 sequence is CASSYVRLQPQHF. Here the CDR3 DNA reads TGTGCCAGCAGTTACGTCAGGCTTCAGCCCCAGCATTTT.

This sequence joins TRBV10-3 and TRBJ2-5; tentative D call: TRBD2 (6 bases). Germline V gives CDR1 ENHRY, CDR2 SYGVKD. Between the trimmed V and J ends, which lost 3 bases and 2 bases, there was a span of 13 bases. CDR3 length: 15 amino acids. In DNA form, the CDR3 reads TGTGCCATCAGTGACCCAGGCGGGGCGCAAGAGACCCAGTACTTC. As protein: CAISDPGGAQETQYF.

The V gene is TRBV6-1, the J gene TRBJ1-1; D ambiguous. V dropped 0 bases and J dropped 2 bases, with 16 bases sitting between them. The CDR3 sequence is 17 residues long. Germline loops: CDR1 MNHNS, CDR2 SASEGT. CDR3 sequence reads: CASSEAWGVFINTEAFF. CDR3 nucleotide sequence: TGTGCCAGCAGTGAAGCGTGGGGAGTTTTTATTAACACTGAAGCTTTCTTT.

This rearrangement joins TRBV7-2 to TRBJ2-2; D gene uncertain. The CDR3 contains 12 residues. Germline CDR1 and CDR2: SGHTA and FQGNSA. Trimming stripped 7 bases from V and 6 bases from J, with 9 bases between. The CDR3 here is CASTSAPGELFF. Written as DNA, the CDR3 is TGTGCCAGCACCTCCGCGCCCGGGGAGCTGTTTTTT.

The CDR3 is CSVADQGREKLFF. CDR3 coding DNA: TGCAGCGTGGCGGACCAGGGTAGGGAAAAACTGTTTTTT. The V and J genes are TRBV29-1 and TRBJ1-4; D possibly corresponds to TRBD1 (5 bases). V shed 6 bases and J shed 8 bases, with 16 bases lying between them. The CDR3 sequence is 13 residues long. In germline, CDR1 is SQVTM, CDR2 ANQGSEA.

The chain carries TRBV6-6 and TRBJ1-6; 9 bases are shared with TRBD1. The junction had 13 bases not matched to a gene; V was cut back by 11 bases and J by 14 bases. The V gene's germline CDR1 is MNHNY and CDR2 SVGAGI (reference sequence). The CDR3 contains 13 residues. The CDR3 sequence: CAHRDRVDRSLHF. CDR3 nucleotide sequence: TGTGCCCACCGGGACAGGGTGGATAGGTCCCTCCACTTT.

This sequence joins TRBV6-6 and TRBJ2-7; 9 bases are shared with TRBD1. This CDR3 comprises 14 residues. The V gene end was trimmed by 10 bases and the J gene end by 6 bases; junction bases not matched to a gene: 13. Germline loops: CDR1 MNHNY, CDR2 SVGAGI (reference sequence). DNA for the CDR3: TGTGCCACCGTGCCGGGACAGGGTATAAGCGAGCAGTACTTC. It encodes CATVPGQGISEQYF.

The V call is TRBV27, the J call TRBJ2-2, with 7 bases lining up with TRBD1. CDR1 is MNHEY and CDR2 is SMNVEV in the germline V gene (reference sequence). The CDR3 spans 14 residues. J gave up 6 bases and V 6 bases, and 7 bases lay outside the gene matches. Written as DNA, the CDR3 is TGTGCCAGCAGATCGACAGGGCGGGCCGGGGAGCTGTTTTTT. It yields the protein CASRSTGRAGELFF.

The chain is built from TRBV7-3 and TRBJ2-1, with TRBD2 matching 8 bases. CDR3 length: 13 residues. The germline V gene has CDR1 SGHTA and CDR2 FQGTGA. V trimming: 4 bases; J trimming: 7 bases; junction bases outside the gene matches: 3. The CDR3 protein is CASSSTSVNEQFF. In DNA form, the CDR3 reads TGTGCCAGCAGCTCGACTAGCGTAAATGAGCAGTTCTTC.

The rearrangement links TRBV30 to TRBJ1-6; a weak D match, TRBD1 (5 bases). This CDR3 is built from 11 residues. Trimming took 4 bases from V and 17 from J, leaving 15 bases between them. From germline, CDR1 is GTSNPN and CDR2 SVGIG (reference sequence). The CDR3 loop is CAWNSIGVVHF. The CDR3 nucleotides are TGTGCCTGGAACTCAATAGGGGTGGTCCACTTT.

The chain joins TRBV25-1 to TRBJ2-3; 15 positions agree with TRBD2. The V gene end was trimmed by 5 bases and the J gene end by 10 bases; junction bases not matched to a gene: 4. This CDR3 has 14 amino acids. Germline V gives CDR1 MGHDK, CDR2 SYGVNS. The CDR3 spells CASSPGLAGGAQYF. CDR3 bases: TGTGCCAGCAGTCCCGGACTAGCGGGGGGGGCGCAGTATTTT.

The CDR3 sequence: CASSVEPSSQETQYF. CDR3 bases: TGTGCCAGCAGCGTAGAGCCTAGCTCTCAAGAGACCCAGTACTTC. This rearrangement joins TRBV9 to TRBJ2-5; weak D call: TRBD2 (5 bases). This CDR3 is 15 amino acids long. CDR1 SGDLS and CDR2 YYNGEE come from the germline V gene. The V and J ends lost 0 bases and 2 bases respectively, with 11 bases between them.

With respect to this clone: A single base separates this from a much larger clone, so it may be a read error. Other DNA sequences in this specimen translate into the identical CDR3. This chain joins TRBV4-2 and TRBJ2-1, with 11 bases matching TRBD2. Germline values: CDR1 LGHNA, CDR2 YNFKEQ. Trimming cost V 8 bases and J 4 bases; bases outside gene matches: 4. CDR3 length equals 14 residues. CDR3 sequence (DNA): TGTGCCAGCCGAACTAGCGGGGGATACAATGAGCAGTTCTTC. Protein: CASRTSGGYNEQFF.

The chain uses TRBV11-3 and TRBJ1-6; TRBD1 matches at 12 bases. The V segment lost 5 bases and the J segment 10 bases; nucleotides outside the gene matches: 3. The CDR3 length is 14 residues. Germline loops: CDR1 SGHNT, CDR2 YENEEA. The CDR3 region is CASSIGTGGSPLHF. The CDR3 region has the DNA TGTGCCAGCAGCATAGGGACAGGGGGCTCACCCCTCCACTTT.

The chain links TRBV5-1 to TRBJ2-3, with D hard to call. Germline lookup yields CDR1 SGHRS and CDR2 YFSETQ. Deletions cut 0 bases from V and 0 bases from J, with 8 bases between. This CDR3 is 15 amino acids long. CDR3 amino acids: CASSLGTASTDTQYF. The CDR3 nucleotides are TGCGCCAGCAGCTTGGGAACAGCTAGCACAGATACGCAGTATTTT.

This sequence joins TRBV12-5 and TRBJ2-7; TRBD1 is a possible D gene (5 bases). V gave up 7 bases and J gave up 2 bases, with 9 bases separating them. The CDR3 extends over 12 amino acids. Germline V gene lookup returns CDR1 LGHNT and CDR2 FRNRAP. The CDR3 region has the DNA TGTGCTAGTGCCCCACAGGCCTACGAGCAGTACTTC. Translation: CASAPQAYEQYF.

The rearrangement joins TRBV24-1 to TRBJ1-1; D not resolved. This CDR3 is built from 12 residues. The ends were cut back, 4 bases at V and 1 base at J, with 3 bases in the middle. Germline V lookup: CDR1 KGHDR, CDR2 SFDVKD. This CDR3 is CATSDRNTEAFF. The CDR3 bases are TGTGCCACCAGTGACCGGAACACTGAAGCTTTCTTT.

V is TRBV7-9 and J is TRBJ1-4; no reliable D call. The V end lost 5 bases, the J end lost 8 bases, and 18 bases lay between the germline ends. The germline V gene encodes CDR1 SEHNR and CDR2 FQNEAQ (reference sequence). The CDR3 runs 15 residues. CDR3 DNA sequence: TGTGCCAGCAGCCCGACAATCCTCTTAGAGGAAAAACTGTTTTTT. Its translation: CASSPTILLEEKLFF.

This clone was picked up one time. The rearrangement uses TRBV19 and TRBJ1-5; 7 bases are shared with TRBD1. V lost 9 bases and J lost 9; bases outside the gene matches: 14. The germline V gene encodes CDR1 LNHDA and CDR2 SQIVND (reference sequence). CDR3 length: 14 amino acids. The CDR3: CASTKTGESAPQHF. The CDR3 nucleotides read TGTGCCAGCACTAAAACAGGGGAATCTGCGCCCCAGCATTTT.

The chain joins TRBV6-5 to TRBJ2-7; D is unclear. The CDR3 runs 13 residues. V shed 2 bases and J shed 4 bases, with 9 bases lying between them. Germline-derived CDR1 and CDR2 are MNHEY and SVGAGI. The CDR3: CASSYRTEYEQYF. The CDR3 nucleotides are TGTGCCAGCAGTTACCGCACAGAATACGAGCAGTACTTC.

The chain has TRBV5-1 and TRBJ2-5; the D gene is possibly TRBD2 (6 bases). Trimming shortened V by 5 bases and J by 7 bases, and 18 bases separated the two germline ends. Germline V lookup: CDR1 SGHRS, CDR2 YFSETQ. This CDR3 spans 14 amino acids. Written as DNA, the CDR3 is TGCGCCAGCAGTCTCGCGGGGCGACGGTTGACCCAGTACTTC. It yields the protein CASSLAGRRLTQYF.

This chain uses TRBV7-2 with TRBJ1-1, with 10 positions matching TRBD1. The V gene's germline CDR1 is SGHTA and CDR2 FQGNSA. J lost 5 bases, V lost 6 bases, and 6 bases had no gene match. This CDR3 region has 14 residues. The CDR3 region is CASRRDRGLTEAFF. Written as DNA, the CDR3 is TGTGCCAGCAGACGGGACAGGGGTTTGACTGAAGCTTTCTTT.

The chain couples TRBV5-3 to TRBJ1-4; TRBD1 matches 7 bases. TRBV5-3 qualifies as an ORF whose function is uncertain. The CDR3 contains 14 residues. With 4 bases clipped from V and 4 bases from J, the junction kept 4 bases outside the gene matches. The CDR3 DNA follows: TGTGCCAGAAGCCAGGGGACAGATAATGAAAAACTGTTTTTT. Protein: CARSQGTDNEKLFF.

The genes are TRBV10-1 and TRBJ2-5, with D perhaps matching TRBD1 (6 bases). Germline lookup yields CDR1 WNHNN and CDR2 SYGVQD (reference sequence). The CDR3 sequence is 15 residues long. V dropped 0 bases and J dropped 5 bases, with 13 bases sitting between them. CDR3 sequence: CASSESGGSAETQYF. The CDR3 DNA follows: TGCGCCAGCAGTGAGTCTGGGGGCTCGGCGGAGACCCAGTACTTC.

CDR3 coding DNA: TGTGCCAGCAGCAGGTTTTACGAGTCCTACGAGCAGTACTTC. Translation: CASSRFYESYEQYF. The gene calls are TRBV21-1 and TRBJ2-7; the listed D gene, TRBD2, was not tested against the DNA. TRBV21-1 is labeled a pseudogene. The CDR3 extends over 14 amino acids.